A single sample gave rise to the 13 T cell receptor beta chains below, sequenced in a study of CD8 T cells in ankylosing spondylitis. MiXCR was run by TCRdb on the 5' RACE reads, yielding one entry per CDR3 protein. The sample has about 36,000 distinct CDR3 sequences, about 6% seen once. The sample taken for sequencing was blood, either unsorted or a sorted T cell fraction (not recorded which). The receptors derive from a male donor with ankylosing spondylitis or in good health (not recorded which).

In its sample, this clonotype was seen many times. This chain connects TRBV10-3 to TRBJ2-3; 14 bases are shared with TRBD2. Germline V gene data show CDR1 as ENHRY and CDR2 as SYGVKD. The junction had 15 bases not matched to a gene; V was cut back by 3 bases and J by 10 bases. The CDR3 extends over 18 amino acids. As DNA, the CDR3 is TGTGCCATCAGTGACCCTGGACTAGCGGGGGGAGCCCGTTTTGCGCAGTATTTT. Translated, it gives CAISDPGLAGGARFAQYF.

Many counts were recorded for this clonotype. The J gene is TRBJ2-3, the V gene TRBV5-1; no definite D call. CDR1 and CDR2 from the germline V gene are SGHRS and YFSETQ. The V end lost 4 bases, the J end lost 5 bases, and 17 bases lay between the germline ends. The length of the CDR3 is 15 residues. The CDR3 reads CASSPIQPVQDTQYF. The CDR3 nucleotides are TGCGCCAGCAGCCCAATCCAGCCAGTTCAAGATACGCAGTATTTT.

This clonotype was counted at least ten times. This may arise from a read error, as a much more abundant clone is one base away. This chain uses TRBV6-2 or TRBV6-3 with TRBJ2-1; D may be TRBD1 (6 bases). Looked up from germline, CDR1 is MNHEY and CDR2 is SVGEGT. The CDR3 sequence is 15 residues long. The V and J ends lost 4 bases and 3 bases respectively, with 13 bases between them. CDR3 in amino acids: CASSCLGQSYNEQFF. CDR3 in DNA: TGTGCCAGCAGTTGCCTCGGACAGAGCTACAATGAGCAGTTCTTC.

This clonotype was seen many times. The rearrangement joins TRBV28 to TRBJ1-1; no firm D call. In germline, CDR1 is MDHEN, CDR2 SYDVKM. The V gene lost 4 bases and the J gene lost 0 bases, with 9 bases spanning the gap. There are 14 residues in the CDR3. CDR3 DNA: TGTGCCAGCAGTTCCCCGGGGATGAACACTGAAGCTTTCTTT. Residues: CASSSPGMNTEAFF.

This clonotype occurred many times. The chain employs TRBV10-3 and TRBJ1-2, with TRBD1 identical over 8 bases. Losses at the gene ends were 10 bases for V and 8 bases for J; bases not matched to a gene: 12. Germline V gene data show CDR1 as ENHRY and CDR2 as SYGVKD. The CDR3 sequence is 13 residues long. The CDR3 nucleotides read TGTGCCACCCGGGGACAGGTTTTTGGAGGCTACACCTTC. This codes for CATRGQVFGGYTF.

Worth noting for this clonotype: Just one base apart from a much larger clone, this may be a read error. The CDR3 end shows no conserved phenylalanine or tryptophan, and so a read error is likely. V usage is TRBV6-2 or TRBV6-3 and J usage is TRBJ1-2, with 7 bases that match TRBD1. This CDR3 has 14 amino acids. J lost 4 bases, V lost 0 bases, and 2 bases had no gene match. CDR1 MNHEY and CDR2 SVGEGT come from the germline V gene. Here the CDR3 reads CASSYSRQGYGYTS. The CDR3 nucleotides read TGTGCCAGCAGTTACTCTCGACAGGGCTATGGCTACACCTCC.

This clonotype was detected many times. This chain connects TRBV6-1 to TRBJ2-6; D remains ambiguous. The length of the CDR3 is 14 residues. The V gene's germline CDR1 is MNHNS and CDR2 SASEGT. V lost 1 base and J 0 bases, leaving 1 base between the germline ends. The CDR3 spells CASSEGSGANVLTF. DNA of the CDR3: TGTGCCAGCAGTGAAGGCTCTGGGGCCAACGTCCTGACTTTC.

This clonotype has at least ten counts. V gene TRBV5-1 combines with J gene TRBJ2-2; 8 bases are a match to TRBD2. Trimming cost V 4 bases and J 1 base; bases outside gene matches: 6. The CDR3 consists of 16 residues. CDR1 is SGHRS and CDR2 is YFSETQ in the germline V gene. CDR3 amino acids: CASSPSSGWNTGELFF. The CDR3 DNA reads TGCGCCAGCAGCCCCTCTAGCGGGTGGAACACCGGGGAGCTGTTTTTT.

This clonotype was counted ten times or more. The chain uses TRBV29-1 and TRBJ2-1; 12 nucleotides match TRBD2. CDR1 is SQVTM and CDR2 is ANQGSEA in the germline V gene. J lost 1 base, V lost 8 bases, and 12 bases had no gene match. This CDR3 is 17 amino acids long. CDR3 protein: CSTLGLAGGGSYNEQFF. CDR3 nucleotide sequence: TGCAGCACGCTGGGGCTAGCGGGGGGGGGGTCCTACAATGAGCAGTTCTTC.

This clonotype was counted many times. The V and J genes are TRBV19 and TRBJ2-1; D is unclear. The CDR3 length is 14 residues. V was cut by 7 bases and J by 8 bases, with 18 bases left in between. Germline CDR1 reads LNHDA; CDR2 reads SQIVND (reference sequence). The CDR3 sequence is CASTGAATRYEQFF. The DNA of the CDR3 is TGTGCCAGTACCGGCGCCGCCACCCGCTATGAGCAGTTCTTC.

V and J are TRBV5-5 and TRBJ2-2; possible D gene TRBD2, 7 bases. Germline V CDR1 and CDR2: SGHKS, YYEKEE (reference sequence). The CDR3 contains 14 residues. V lost 5 bases to trimming and J lost 5 bases, with 13 bases between them. This CDR3 is CASSTGRETGELFF. The CDR3 DNA follows: TGTGCCAGCAGTACAGGGAGGGAGACCGGGGAGCTGTTTTTT.

This clonotype was counted many times. The gene calls are TRBV6-5 and TRBJ1-1, with D possibly being TRBD1 (5 bases). In germline, CDR1 is MNHEY, CDR2 SVGAGI. Trimming took 8 bases from V and 5 from J, leaving 18 bases between them. The CDR3 loop spans 14 amino acids. Written as DNA, the CDR3 is TGTGCCAGCGGGTGGGGCATGGCTGGGACTGAAGCTTTCTTT. Its protein product is CASGWGMAGTEAFF.

This clonotype was counted many times. The chain recombines TRBV29-1 with TRBJ2-5, with D maybe TRBD2 (5 bases). CDR1 SQVTM and CDR2 ANQGSEA come from the germline V gene. V was shortened by 8 bases and J by 1 base, with 17 bases between the two germline ends. This CDR3 has 14 residues. The CDR3 spells CSTTGRGSQETQYF. CDR3 nucleotides: TGCAGCACCACCGGCCGCGGGTCCCAAGAGACCCAGTACTTC.